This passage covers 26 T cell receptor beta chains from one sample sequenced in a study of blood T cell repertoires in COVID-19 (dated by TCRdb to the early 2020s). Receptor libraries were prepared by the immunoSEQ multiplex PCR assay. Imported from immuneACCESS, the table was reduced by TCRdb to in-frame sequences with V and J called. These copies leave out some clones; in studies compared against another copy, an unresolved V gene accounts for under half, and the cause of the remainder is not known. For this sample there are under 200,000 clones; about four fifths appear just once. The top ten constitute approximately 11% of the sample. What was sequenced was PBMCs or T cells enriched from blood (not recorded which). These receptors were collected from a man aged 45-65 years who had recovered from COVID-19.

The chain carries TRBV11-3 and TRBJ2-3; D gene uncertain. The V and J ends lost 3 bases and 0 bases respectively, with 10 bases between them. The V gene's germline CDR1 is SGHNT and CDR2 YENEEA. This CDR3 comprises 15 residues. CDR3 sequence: CASSFGPDSTDTQYF. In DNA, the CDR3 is TGTGCCAGCAGCTTTGGGCCCGATAGCACAGATACGCAGTATTTT.

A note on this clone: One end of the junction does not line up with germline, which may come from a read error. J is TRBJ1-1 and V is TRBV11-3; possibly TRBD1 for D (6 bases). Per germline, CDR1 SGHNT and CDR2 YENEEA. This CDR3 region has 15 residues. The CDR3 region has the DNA TGTGCCAGCAGCCTAGACGGGACACAGAACACTGAAGCTTTCTTT. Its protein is CASSLDGTQNTEAFF.

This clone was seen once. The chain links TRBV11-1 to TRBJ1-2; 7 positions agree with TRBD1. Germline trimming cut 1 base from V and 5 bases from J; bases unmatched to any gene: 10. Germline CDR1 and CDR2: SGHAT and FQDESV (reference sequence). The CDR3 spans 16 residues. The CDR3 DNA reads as TGTGCCAGCAGCTTAGAAAACAGGGGCGTGGAGTATGGCTACACCTTC. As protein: CASSLENRGVEYGYTF. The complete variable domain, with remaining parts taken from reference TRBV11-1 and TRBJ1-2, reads EAEVAQSPRYKITEKSQAVAFWCDPISGHATLYWYRQILGQGPELLVQFQDESVVDDSQLPKDRFSAERLKGVDSTLKIQPAELGDSAMYLCASSLENRGVEYGYTFGSGTRLTVV.

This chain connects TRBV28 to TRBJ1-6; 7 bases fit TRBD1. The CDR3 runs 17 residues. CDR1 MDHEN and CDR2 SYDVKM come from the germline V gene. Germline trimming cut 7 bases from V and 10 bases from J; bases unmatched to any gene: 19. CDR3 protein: CASKKGAGFVMGSPLHF. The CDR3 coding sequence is TGTGCCAGCAAAAAGGGGGCGGGGTTTGTCATGGGCTCACCCCTCCACTTT.

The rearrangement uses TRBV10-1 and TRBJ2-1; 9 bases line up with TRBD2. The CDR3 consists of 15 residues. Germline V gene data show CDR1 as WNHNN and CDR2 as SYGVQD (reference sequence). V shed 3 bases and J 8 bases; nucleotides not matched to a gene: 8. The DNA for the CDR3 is TGCGCCAGCAGTGAAGGATTTAGCGGGAGAGATGAGCAGTTCTTC. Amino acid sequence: CASSEGFSGRDEQFF.

The CDR3 is CSVERQGDTEAFF. CDR3 coding DNA: TGCAGCGTTGAAAGACAGGGGGACACTGAAGCTTTCTTT. The rearrangement joins TRBV29-1 to TRBJ1-1; 9 nucleotides align to TRBD1. V shed 2 bases, J shed 3 bases, and the junction held 1 base outside the gene matches. The CDR3 covers 13 residues. Germline V gene sequence: CDR1 SQVTM, CDR2 ANQGSEA. Full variable domain (outside the CDR3, taken from reference TRBV29-1 and TRBJ1-1): SAVISQKPSRDICQRGTSLTIQCQVDSQVTMMFWYRQQPGQSLTLIATANQGSEATYESGFVIDKFPISRPNLTFSTLTVSNMSPEDSSIYLCSVERQGDTEAFFGQGTRLTVV.

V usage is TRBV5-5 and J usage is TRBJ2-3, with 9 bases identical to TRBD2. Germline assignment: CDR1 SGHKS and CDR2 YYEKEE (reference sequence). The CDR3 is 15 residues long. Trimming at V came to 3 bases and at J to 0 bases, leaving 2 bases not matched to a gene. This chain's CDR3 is CASSSLAGSTDTQYF. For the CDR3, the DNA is TGTGCCAGCAGCTCCCTAGCGGGGAGCACAGATACGCAGTATTTT.

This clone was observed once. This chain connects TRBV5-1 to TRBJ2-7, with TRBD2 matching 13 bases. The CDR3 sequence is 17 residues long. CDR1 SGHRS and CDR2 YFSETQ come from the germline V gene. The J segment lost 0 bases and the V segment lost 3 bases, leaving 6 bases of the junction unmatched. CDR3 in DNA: TGCGCCAGCAGCTACGGGACTAGCGGGGCAAGCTCCTACGAGCAGTACTTC. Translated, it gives CASSYGTSGASSYEQYF.

DNA of the CDR3: TGTGCCAGCAGTCCGGACAGGGTCTACACCGGGGAGCTGTTTTTT. Protein: CASSPDRVYTGELFF. J is TRBJ2-2 and V is TRBV2, with 8 positions matching TRBD1. V gave up 5 bases and J gave up 3 bases; unmatched junction bases: 5. The length of the CDR3 is 15 residues. CDR1 is SNHLY and CDR2 is FYNNEI in the germline V gene.

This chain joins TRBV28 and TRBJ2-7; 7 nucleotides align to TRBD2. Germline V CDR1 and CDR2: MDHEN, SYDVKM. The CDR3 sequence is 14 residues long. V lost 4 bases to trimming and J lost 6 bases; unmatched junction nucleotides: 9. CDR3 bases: TGTGCCAGCAGTTCGACGGGGGGACGTTCCGAGCAGTACTTC. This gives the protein CASSSTGGRSEQYF.

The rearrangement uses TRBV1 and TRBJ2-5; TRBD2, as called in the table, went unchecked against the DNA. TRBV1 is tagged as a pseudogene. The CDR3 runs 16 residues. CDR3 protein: CTSSLTTASPKETQYF. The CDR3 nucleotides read TGCACCAGCAGCCTGACTACCGCCTCTCCGAAAGAGACCCAGTACTTC.

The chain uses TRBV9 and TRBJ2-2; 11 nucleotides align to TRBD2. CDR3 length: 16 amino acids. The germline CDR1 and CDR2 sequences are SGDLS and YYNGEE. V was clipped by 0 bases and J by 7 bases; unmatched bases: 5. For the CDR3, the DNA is TGTGCCAGCAGCGTAGCTCAACTAGCGGGGGTCGGGGAGCTGTTTTTT. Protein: CASSVAQLAGVGELFF.

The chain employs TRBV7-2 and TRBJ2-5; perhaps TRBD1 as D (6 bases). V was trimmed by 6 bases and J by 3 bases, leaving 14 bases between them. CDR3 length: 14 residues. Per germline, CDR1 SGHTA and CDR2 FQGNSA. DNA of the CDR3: TGTGCCAGCAGACCCCAGGGGTTGGAAGAGACCCAGTACTTC. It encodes CASRPQGLEETQYF.

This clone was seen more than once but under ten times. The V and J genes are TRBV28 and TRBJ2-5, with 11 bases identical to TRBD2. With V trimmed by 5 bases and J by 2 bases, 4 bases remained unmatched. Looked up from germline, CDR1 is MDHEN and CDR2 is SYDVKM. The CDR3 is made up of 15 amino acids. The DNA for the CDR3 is TGTGCCAGCAGTAGAACTAGCGGGGGTCAAGAGACCCAGTACTTC. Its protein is CASSRTSGGQETQYF.

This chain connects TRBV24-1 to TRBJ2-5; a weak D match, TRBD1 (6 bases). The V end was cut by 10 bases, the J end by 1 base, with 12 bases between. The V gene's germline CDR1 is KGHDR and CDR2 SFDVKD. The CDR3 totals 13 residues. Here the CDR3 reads CATSAGVQETQYF. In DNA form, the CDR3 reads TGTGCCACGTCCGCAGGGGTCCAAGAGACCCAGTACTTC.

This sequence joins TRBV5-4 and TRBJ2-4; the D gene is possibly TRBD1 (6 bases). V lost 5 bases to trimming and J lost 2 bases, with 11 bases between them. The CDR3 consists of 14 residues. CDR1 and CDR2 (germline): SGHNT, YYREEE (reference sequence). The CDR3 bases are TGTGCCAGCAGTTCCGGGACACCCAAAAACATTCAGTACTTC. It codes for CASSSGTPKNIQYF.

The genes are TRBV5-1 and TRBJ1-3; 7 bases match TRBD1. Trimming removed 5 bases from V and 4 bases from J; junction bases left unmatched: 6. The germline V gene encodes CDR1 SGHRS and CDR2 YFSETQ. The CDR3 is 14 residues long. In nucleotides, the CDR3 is TGCGCCAGCAGAGAAGCAGGGGGAGGAAACACCATATATTTT. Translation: CASREAGGGNTIYF.

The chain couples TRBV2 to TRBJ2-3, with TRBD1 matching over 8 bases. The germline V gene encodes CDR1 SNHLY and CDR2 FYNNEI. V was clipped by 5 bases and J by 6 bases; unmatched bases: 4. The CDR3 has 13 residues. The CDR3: CASSTGGRDTQYF. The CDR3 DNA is TGTGCCAGCAGTACAGGGGGACGGGATACGCAGTATTTT.

DNA of the CDR3: TGTGCCAGCACAGCGAACACTGAAGCTTTCTTT. Its translation is CASTANTEAFF. The rearrangement joins TRBV7-9 to TRBJ1-1; no definite D call. The CDR3 is 11 amino acids. Germline V gene data show CDR1 as SEHNR and CDR2 as FQNEAQ (reference sequence). V was clipped by 7 bases and J by 1 base, with 4 bases between them.

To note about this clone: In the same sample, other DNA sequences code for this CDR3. Here the CDR3 reads CASRDTSTDTQYF. CDR3 nucleotides: TGTGCCAGCAGAGATACTAGCACAGATACGCAGTATTTT. V and J are TRBV6-5 and TRBJ2-3; D not resolved. The V end lost 6 bases, the J end lost 0 bases, and 7 bases lay between the germline ends. Per germline, CDR1 MNHEY and CDR2 SVGAGI. The CDR3 is made up of 13 amino acids.

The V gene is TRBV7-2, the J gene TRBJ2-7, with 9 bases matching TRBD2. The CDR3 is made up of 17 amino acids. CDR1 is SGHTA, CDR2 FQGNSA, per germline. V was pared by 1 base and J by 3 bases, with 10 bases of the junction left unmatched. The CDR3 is CASSLGRGGYFGYEQYF. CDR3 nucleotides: TGTGCCAGCAGCTTAGGGCGGGGGGGCTACTTTGGCTACGAGCAGTACTTC.

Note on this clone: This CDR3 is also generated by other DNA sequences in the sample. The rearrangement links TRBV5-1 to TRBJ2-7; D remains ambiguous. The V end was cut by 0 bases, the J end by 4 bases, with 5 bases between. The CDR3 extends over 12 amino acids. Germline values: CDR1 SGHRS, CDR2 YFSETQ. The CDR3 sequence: CASSLANYEQYF. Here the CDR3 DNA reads TGCGCCAGCAGCTTGGCCAATTACGAGCAGTACTTC. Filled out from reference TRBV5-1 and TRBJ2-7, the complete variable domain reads KAGVTQTPRYLIKTRGQQVTLSCSPISGHRSVSWYQQTPGQGLQFLFEYFSETQRNKGNFPGRFSGRQFSNSRSEMNVSTLELGDSALYLCASSLANYEQYFGPGTRLTVT.

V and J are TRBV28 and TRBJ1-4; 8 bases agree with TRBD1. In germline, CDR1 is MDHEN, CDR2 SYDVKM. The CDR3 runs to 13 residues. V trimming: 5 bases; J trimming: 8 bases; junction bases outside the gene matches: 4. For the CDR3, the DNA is TGTGCCAGCAGTACAGGGGGTCGGGAAAAACTGTTTTTT. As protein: CASSTGGREKLFF.

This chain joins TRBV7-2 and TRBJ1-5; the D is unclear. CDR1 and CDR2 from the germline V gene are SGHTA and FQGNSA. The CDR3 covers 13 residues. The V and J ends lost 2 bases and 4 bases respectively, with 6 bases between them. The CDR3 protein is CASSLQKNQPQHF. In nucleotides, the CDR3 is TGTGCCAGCAGCTTACAGAAGAATCAGCCCCAGCATTTT.

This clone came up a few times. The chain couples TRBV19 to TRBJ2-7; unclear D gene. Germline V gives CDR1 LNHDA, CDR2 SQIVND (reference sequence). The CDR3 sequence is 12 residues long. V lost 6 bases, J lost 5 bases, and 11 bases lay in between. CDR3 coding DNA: TGTGCCAGTAGATCGTCGACTGACGAGCAGTACTTC. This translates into CASRSSTDEQYF.

CDR3 nucleotide sequence: TGTGCCAGCAGCTTAGAAGGGGGACTACGAGAGCAGTACTTC. Its translation: CASSLEGGLREQYF. The gene calls are TRBV5-8 and TRBJ2-7, with D perhaps TRBD2 (7 bases). The CDR3 length is 14 residues. Trimming cost V 2 bases and J 7 bases, with 16 bases left between them. The germline V gene has CDR1 SGHTS and CDR2 YDEGEE. The variable domain in full, completed from reference TRBV5-8 and TRBJ2-7, reads EAGVTQSPTHLIKTRGQQATLRCSPISGHTSVYWYQQALGLGLQFLLWYDEGEERNRGNFPPRFSGRQFPNYSSELNVNALELEDSALYLCASSLEGGLREQYFGPGTRLTVT.